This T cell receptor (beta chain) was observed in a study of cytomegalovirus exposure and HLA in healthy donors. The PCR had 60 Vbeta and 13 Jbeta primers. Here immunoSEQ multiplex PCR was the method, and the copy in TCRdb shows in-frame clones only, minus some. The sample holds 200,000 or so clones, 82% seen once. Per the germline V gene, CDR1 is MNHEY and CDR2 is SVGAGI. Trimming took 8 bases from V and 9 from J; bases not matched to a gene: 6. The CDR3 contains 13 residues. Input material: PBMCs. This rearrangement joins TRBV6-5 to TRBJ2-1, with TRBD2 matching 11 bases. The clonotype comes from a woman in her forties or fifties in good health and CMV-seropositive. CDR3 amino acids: CASRGLAVGEQFF. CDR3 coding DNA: TGTGCCAGCCGGGGACTAGCGGTGGGTGAGCAGTTCTTC.